These 5 T cell receptor beta chains were all obtained from the same sample, sequenced in a study of blood T cell repertoires in COVID-19. This table comes from immunoSEQ multiplex PCR, and its TCRdb copy is limited to in-frame clones, with some not included. In the table there are about 95,000 clones, under 95% of which are singletons. Sequences were obtained from peripheral blood. The receptors here all came from a woman between 45 and 65 years old in a cohort sampled during active COVID-19.

The V and J genes are TRBV2 and TRBJ2-2; 9 nucleotides agree with TRBD2. The CDR3 runs 14 residues. The ends lost 7 bases at V and 5 bases at J; junction bases unmatched: 5. Looked up from germline, CDR1 is SNHLY and CDR2 is FYNNEI. In nucleotides, the CDR3 is TGTGCCAGCATGGCCAGCGGGAGGACCGGGGAGCTGTTTTTT. Amino acid sequence: CASMASGRTGELFF.

This chain links TRBV6-5 with TRBJ2-5; TRBD2 might be the D (7 bases). The germline V and J ends were trimmed by 8 bases and 10 bases, with 26 bases remaining between them. The CDR3 loop spans 15 amino acids. Germline V gene sequence: CDR1 MNHEY, CDR2 SVGAGI. CDR3 sequence: CASPGGQVTAGGQYF. The CDR3 nucleotides are TGTGCCAGCCCCGGGGGGCAGGTCACGGCTGGGGGCCAGTACTTC.

This clone appeared a single time. The chain recombines TRBV10-3 with TRBJ2-1; 9 bases are a match to TRBD1. Germline loops: CDR1 ENHRY, CDR2 SYGVKD. The junction had 7 bases not matched to a gene; V was cut back by 0 bases and J by 4 bases. The CDR3 loop spans 17 amino acids. The CDR3 reads CAISESKVTGGYNEQFF. In DNA form, the CDR3 reads TGTGCCATCAGTGAGTCGAAGGTGACAGGGGGTTACAATGAGCAGTTCTTC.

The J gene is TRBJ1-5, the V gene TRBV15; no clear D. The CDR3 contains 12 residues. Germline CDR1 reads LNHNV; CDR2 reads YYDKDF (reference sequence). Trimming stripped 3 bases from V and 3 bases from J, with 3 bases between. Here the CDR3 DNA reads TGTGCCACCAGCAGGTACAATCAGCCCCAGCATTTT. This codes for CATSRYNQPQHF.

The rearrangement joins TRBV3-1 (or the pseudogene TRBV3-2) to TRBJ2-5, with 9 bases matching TRBD2. CDR1 is LGHDT and CDR2 is YNNKEL in the germline V gene (reference sequence). The V segment lost 1 base and the J segment 3 bases; nucleotides outside the gene matches: 6. The CDR3 runs 16 residues. CDR3 residues: CASSQVGGGGKETQYF. DNA for the CDR3: TGTGCCAGCAGCCAAGTGGGCGGGGGGGGAAAAGAGACCCAGTACTTC.